The 30 T cell receptor beta chains below were found in one sample sequenced in a study of T cell changes during pregnancy in multiple sclerosis. Sequencing was performed with immunoSEQ multiplex PCR; in TCRdb, only in-frame clones are kept and a portion is missing. The table lists about 24,000 clones, 90% of them singletons. The sample here was CD8+ T cells from peripheral blood mononuclear cells, taken in the third trimester of pregnancy. All receptors derive from a female donor in good health, enrolled as a control in a pregnancy study.

The chain combines TRBV5-1 with TRBJ2-7; no firm D call. Trimming pared 0 bases from V and 3 bases from J, leaving 10 bases between. Germline CDR1 reads SGHRS; CDR2 reads YFSETQ. This CDR3 is 14 amino acids long. The CDR3 protein is CASSLGGANYEQYF. DNA for the CDR3: TGCGCCAGCAGCTTGGGAGGCGCTAACTACGAGCAGTACTTC.

The V call is TRBV19, the J call TRBJ2-3, with TRBD2 matching over 9 bases. The CDR3 is made up of 16 amino acids. The germline V gene encodes CDR1 LNHDA and CDR2 SQIVND (reference sequence). V shed 3 bases and J 5 bases; nucleotides not matched to a gene: 9. The CDR3 DNA follows: TGTGCCAGTAGTATGCCTAGCGGGGAAGGTAAAGATACGCAGTATTTT. The encoded protein is CASSMPSGEGKDTQYF.

The chain employs TRBV2 and TRBJ1-5; 7 bases map to TRBD1. The CDR3 is 15 amino acids. Germline CDR1 reads SNHLY; CDR2 reads FYNNEI. The V segment lost 6 bases and the J segment 2 bases; nucleotides outside the gene matches: 7. CDR3 bases: TGTGCCAGCAGCCCCACAGGGGAGGGCAATCAGCCCCAGCATTTT. Translation gives CASSPTGEGNQPQHF.

The V gene is TRBV7-6, the J gene TRBJ2-1, with 13 bases that match TRBD2. CDR3 length: 15 residues. Germline V gives CDR1 SGHVS, CDR2 FNYEAQ. V gave up 5 bases and J gave up 8 bases; unmatched junction bases: 6. The CDR3 DNA is TGTGCCAGCAGCGGCGGACTAGCGGGGGTTTATGAGCAGTTCTTC. This encodes CASSGGLAGVYEQFF. Using reference TRBV7-6 and TRBJ2-1 for the parts outside the CDR3, the full variable domain is GAGVSQSPRYKVTKRGQDVALRCDPISGHVSLYWYRQALGQGPEFLTYFNYEAQQDKSGLPNDRFSAERPEGSISTLTIQRTEQRDSAMYRCASSGGLAGVYEQFFGPGTRLTVL.

The chain employs TRBV14 and TRBJ1-2, with D perhaps TRBD1 (5 bases). V was pared by 2 bases and J by 1 base, with 8 bases between. The CDR3 runs 14 residues. Germline CDR1 and CDR2: SGHDN and FVKESK. The DNA for the CDR3 is TGTGCCAGCAGCCAAACTGACAGTAACTATGGCTACACCTTC. This codes for CASSQTDSNYGYTF.

This chain uses TRBV10-3 with TRBJ1-1, with 9 nucleotides matching TRBD1. Germline V gene data show CDR1 as ENHRY and CDR2 as SYGVKD. Trimming removed 3 bases from V and 3 bases from J; junction bases left unmatched: 2. The CDR3 has 14 residues. The CDR3 protein is CAISDGTGYTEAFF. The CDR3 nucleotides are TGTGCCATCAGTGACGGGACAGGGTACACTGAAGCTTTCTTT.

The CDR3 DNA reads TGTGCCAGTAGTTTGACAGGGAGCAATCAGCCCCAGCATTTT. Translation: CASSLTGSNQPQHF. The chain uses TRBV19 and TRBJ1-5, with TRBD1 matching 7 bases. V lost 5 bases and J lost 1; bases outside the gene matches: 2. Germline loops: CDR1 LNHDA, CDR2 SQIVND (reference sequence). There are 14 residues in the CDR3.

This clone was observed a single time. This sequence joins TRBV30 and TRBJ2-5; D might be TRBD2 (6 bases). TRBJ2-7 matches the DNA end more closely, so the J call is doubtful. The CDR3 is made up of 18 amino acids. Germline V gene lookup returns CDR1 GTSNPN and CDR2 SVGIG (reference sequence). CDR3 sequence reads: CAWSPHVGSGRSLYEQYF. The CDR3 DNA reads TGTGCCTGGAGCCCCCATGTGGGTAGCGGCCGATCCCTCTACGAGCAGTACTTC.

This clone was seen a single time. This chain connects TRBV27 to TRBJ1-6; no definite D call. The length of the CDR3 is 18 residues. CDR1 and CDR2 from the germline V gene are MNHEY and SMNVEV (reference sequence). Trimming left V 3 bases short and J 10 bases short, with 25 bases between. The CDR3 DNA is TGTGCCAGCAGTTTGACGACTACACGAGGGCCGATTGACTCACCCCTCCACTTT. It specifies CASSLTTTRGPIDSPLHF.

The chain uses TRBV6-1 and TRBJ2-7, with D perhaps matching TRBD2 (6 bases). Trimming left V 5 bases short and J 2 bases short, with 16 bases between. The CDR3 has 15 amino acids. Germline V gene lookup returns CDR1 MNHNS and CDR2 SASEGT. CDR3 nucleotides: TGTGCCAGCAGTTTCCGGGACTCCCATGCCTACGAGCAGTACTTC. Protein product: CASSFRDSHAYEQYF.

The genes are TRBV30 and TRBJ1-2; tentatively, D is TRBD1 (5 bases). Trimming pared 5 bases from V and 6 bases from J, leaving 13 bases between. CDR1 and CDR2 from the germline V gene are GTSNPN and SVGIG (reference sequence). The CDR3 is made up of 12 amino acids. This chain's CDR3 is CAWDSAAHGYTF. The CDR3 region has the DNA TGTGCCTGGGACAGTGCGGCCCATGGCTACACCTTC.

The V call is TRBV5-1, the J call TRBJ2-1, with 7 bases that match TRBD2. The germline V gene has CDR1 SGHRS and CDR2 YFSETQ. This CDR3 contains 12 residues. V lost 5 bases and J lost 5; bases outside the gene matches: 1. CDR3 DNA: TGCGCCAGCAGAGCGGGGAACAATGAGCAGTTCTTC. Its protein is CASRAGNNEQFF.

V and J are TRBV19 and TRBJ2-1; 9 nucleotides agree with TRBD2. The V segment lost 5 bases and the J segment 0 bases; nucleotides outside the gene matches: 8. This CDR3 region has 17 residues. Germline assignment: CDR1 LNHDA and CDR2 SQIVND (reference sequence). The CDR3 region has the DNA TGTGCCAGTAGTCTTACTAGCGGGCGAAGCTCCTACAATGAGCAGTTCTTC. This encodes CASSLTSGRSSYNEQFF.

The rearrangement joins TRBV14 to TRBJ2-2; tentatively, D is TRBD2 (5 bases). V shed 0 bases and J shed 4 bases, with 12 bases lying between them. Per the germline V gene, CDR1 is SGHDN and CDR2 is FVKESK. CDR3 length: 16 residues. The DNA of the CDR3 is TGTGCCAGCAGCCAAGATGGGTGGGAGATCACCGGGGAGCTGTTTTTT. Translated: CASSQDGWEITGELFF.

This clone was seen just once. The genes are TRBV9 and TRBJ2-7; TRBD2 is a possible D gene (7 bases). The CDR3 consists of 14 residues. Trimming stripped 3 bases from V and 0 bases from J, with 10 bases between. CDR1 and CDR2 (germline): SGDLS, YYNGEE. CDR3 protein: CASSEGGSSYEQYF. The CDR3 nucleotides are TGTGCCAGCAGCGAGGGGGGGAGCTCCTACGAGCAGTACTTC.

This chain joins TRBV29-1 and TRBJ1-2; unclear D gene. The CDR3 has 15 amino acids. Looked up from germline, CDR1 is SQVTM and CDR2 is ANQGSEA. Trimming cost V 0 bases and J 8 bases, with 19 bases left between them. CDR3 region: CSVEDQWRIAGGYTF. CDR3 coding DNA: TGCAGCGTTGAAGATCAGTGGCGGATAGCCGGGGGCTACACCTTC.

V usage is TRBV2 and J usage is TRBJ2-5, with TRBD2 matching 12 bases. CDR1 and CDR2 (germline): SNHLY, FYNNEI. This CDR3 comprises 15 residues. V dropped 8 bases and J dropped 4; count of bases not matched to a gene: 8. The CDR3 DNA reads as TGTGCCAGCGGCGGACTAGCGGGGAGCGGAGAGACCCAGTACTTC. This codes for CASGGLAGSGETQYF.

The chain has TRBV29-1 and TRBJ1-2, with 8 bases fitting TRBD1. The CDR3 is 12 amino acids. Unmatched junction bases numbered 2, after V lost 5 bases and J lost 3 bases. Germline V gives CDR1 SQVTM, CDR2 ANQGSEA. The CDR3 protein is CSVQGADYGYTF. The CDR3 DNA follows: TGCAGCGTTCAGGGGGCGGACTATGGCTACACCTTC.

This chain uses TRBV10-2 with TRBJ1-1; 7 bases line up with TRBD1. V shed 8 bases and J 3 bases; nucleotides not matched to a gene: 6. Looked up from germline, CDR1 is WSHSY and CDR2 is SAAADI. This CDR3 spans 13 amino acids. The CDR3 region is CASGRDRHTEAFF. The CDR3, as DNA: TGCGCCAGCGGACGGGACAGACACACTGAAGCTTTCTTT.

The genes are TRBV7-2 and TRBJ2-2; D gene unclear. The CDR3 consists of 11 residues. Deletions cut 7 bases from V and 7 bases from J, with 7 bases between. The germline gives CDR1 SGHTA, CDR2 FQGNSA. The CDR3 sequence: CASKVGGELFF. The CDR3 bases are TGTGCCAGCAAAGTCGGCGGGGAGCTGTTTTTT. Filled out from reference TRBV7-2 and TRBJ2-2, the complete variable domain reads GAGVSQSPSNKVTEKGKDVELRCDPISGHTALYWYRQSLGQGLEFLIYFQGNSAPDKSGLPSDRFSAERTGGSVSTLTIQRTQQEDSAVYLCASKVGGELFFGEGSRLTVL.

The J gene is TRBJ2-5, the V gene TRBV19; D is possibly TRBD2 (5 bases). Trimming stripped 3 bases from V and 6 bases from J, with 11 bases between. Germline V lookup: CDR1 LNHDA, CDR2 SQIVND (reference sequence). The length of the CDR3 is 13 residues. The CDR3 DNA reads as TGTGCCAGTAGTATTTATCCGGGGAAGACCCAGTACTTC. It specifies CASSIYPGKTQYF.

This chain connects TRBV29-1 to TRBJ1-2; the D gene is possibly TRBD1 (6 bases). V lost 7 bases to trimming and J lost 4 bases, with 16 bases between them. This CDR3 has 13 residues. Germline CDR1 and CDR2: SQVTM and ANQGSEA. The CDR3 sequence is CSALEGGIYGYTF. CDR3 DNA: TGCAGCGCCCTAGAGGGGGGGATCTATGGCTACACCTTC. The whole variable domain, filled in from reference TRBV29-1 and TRBJ1-2, reads SAVISQKPSRDICQRGTSLTIQCQVDSQVTMMFWYRQQPGQSLTLIATANQGSEATYESGFVIDKFPISRPNLTFSTLTVSNMSPEDSSIYLCSALEGGIYGYTFGSGTRLTVV.

This sequence joins TRBV5-4 and TRBJ1-1; D gene ambiguous. The V end was cut by 6 bases, the J end by 4 bases, with 7 bases between. Germline lookup yields CDR1 SGHNT and CDR2 YYREEE (reference sequence). This CDR3 has 11 amino acids. Here the CDR3 reads CASIYGTEAFF. Here the CDR3 DNA reads TGTGCCAGCATCTATGGCACTGAAGCTTTCTTT. Filled out from reference TRBV5-4 and TRBJ1-1, the complete variable domain reads ETGVTQSPTHLIKTRGQQVTLRCSSQSGHNTVSWYQQALGQGPQFIFQYYREEENGRGNFPPRFSGLQFPNYSSELNVNALELDDSALYLCASIYGTEAFFGQGTRLTVV.

In regard to this clone: In the same sample, other DNA sequences code for this CDR3. The chain couples TRBV4-1 to TRBJ2-7, with 7 bases matching TRBD1. Germline-derived CDR1 and CDR2 are MGHRA and YSYEKL. There are 16 residues in the CDR3. V gave up 1 base and J gave up 2 bases; unmatched junction bases: 8. For the CDR3, the DNA is TGCGCCAGCAGCCAAGGTTCTGACAGGGTAACCTACGAGCAGTACTTC. Protein sequence: CASSQGSDRVTYEQYF.

V is TRBV6-5 and J is TRBJ2-5, with D possibly matching TRBD2 (5 bases). Germline V gene data show CDR1 as MNHEY and CDR2 as SVGAGI. This CDR3 has 15 amino acids. The V end lost 2 bases, the J end lost 1 base, and 11 bases lay between the germline ends. CDR3 sequence reads: CASSYVGIRQETQYF. The CDR3 DNA reads as TGTGCCAGCAGTTACGTCGGGATCCGCCAAGAGACCCAGTACTTC.

The chain recombines TRBV5-4 with TRBJ2-7; 7 bases align to TRBD2. Trimming removed 5 bases from V and 5 bases from J; junction bases left unmatched: 7. This CDR3 region has 13 residues. Germline V lookup: CDR1 SGHNT, CDR2 YYREEE (reference sequence). The CDR3 coding sequence is TGTGCCAGCAGACCCGGACTAGTTGACGAGCAGTACTTC. Residues: CASRPGLVDEQYF.

The chain carries TRBV29-1 and TRBJ1-2, with D hard to call. The V and J ends lost 4 bases and 8 bases respectively, with 14 bases between them. The CDR3 is made up of 12 amino acids. Germline V gene lookup returns CDR1 SQVTM and CDR2 ANQGSEA. The CDR3: CSVVGEGLGYTF. The CDR3 DNA reads TGCAGCGTTGTGGGTGAGGGTCTCGGCTACACCTTC.

The rearrangement links TRBV27 to TRBJ2-7, with 7 bases aligning to TRBD1. J gave up 3 bases and V 4 bases, and 15 bases lay outside the gene matches. Germline V gene lookup returns CDR1 MNHEY and CDR2 SMNVEV (reference sequence). The CDR3 contains 17 residues. The CDR3 DNA reads TGTGCCAGCAGTTCCCGACTGAATCGGGACAGTCTCTACGAGCAGTACTTC. Encoded protein: CASSSRLNRDSLYEQYF.

This clone has just a few counts. The chain carries TRBV5-8 and TRBJ1-5, with 7 bases that match TRBD1. The CDR3 has 16 amino acids. Germline V gives CDR1 SGHTS, CDR2 YDEGEE. Germline trimming cut 4 bases from V and 5 bases from J; bases unmatched to any gene: 12. CDR3 sequence: CASSRKAGGNYQPQHF. The DNA of the CDR3 is TGTGCCAGCAGCAGAAAGGCAGGGGGTAACTATCAGCCCCAGCATTTT.

V is TRBV29-1 and J is TRBJ2-2; D is unresolved. CDR3 size: 12 residues. Germline V gene data show CDR1 as SQVTM and CDR2 as ANQGSEA. Trimming left V 4 bases short and J 2 bases short, with 5 bases between. The CDR3 DNA sequence: TGCAGCGTTGTGTCAAACACCGGGGAGCTGTTTTTT. As protein: CSVVSNTGELFF.